This TCR beta chain was obtained from a study of shared T cell receptors in the human thymus. Only in-frame clones appear in the TCRdb table, and some are missing; sequencing was by immunoSEQ multiplex PCR. The sample has hundreds of thousands of clones; 80% to 90% are singletons. Germline values: CDR1 MNHEY, CDR2 SVGAGI. CDR3 size: 16 residues. V dropped 3 bases and J dropped 4; count of bases not matched to a gene: 12. This same sample was also part of a study on human thymus T cells. In that study: The sample donors, healthy Finnish infants, were having corrective surgery for congenital heart defects. Corrective heart surgery yielded resections, and these provided the thymus tissue. Seemingly biased V and J gene usage marked thymic and blood repertoires. Related research found strongly overlapping thymic repertoires in unrelated individuals.

This sequence was found in a girl under three years old with a congenital heart defect. The source material was thymocytes. This chain links TRBV6-5 with TRBJ2-7, with TRBD1 matching over 7 bases. This chain's CDR3 is CASSYGREGALYEQYF. The CDR3 region has the DNA TGTGCCAGCAGTTATGGCCGAGAGGGGGCGTTATACGAGCAGTACTTC.